The 29 T cell receptor beta chains reported below all come from one sample, sequenced in a study of control samples from healthy donors and cancer patients. TCRdb's table, derived via immunoSEQ multiplex PCR, lists solely in-frame clones and lacks some. This sample has fewer than 200,000 clones, with about 90% found just once. Sequences were obtained from blood. These receptors were obtained from a young man in good health.

The CDR3 coding sequence is TGTGCCAGCAGTGACCTGACTGGCACAGATACGCAGTATTTT. The encoded protein is CASSDLTGTDTQYF. V and J are TRBV2 and TRBJ2-3, with D unresolved. The CDR3 contains 14 residues. Per the germline V gene, CDR1 is SNHLY and CDR2 is FYNNEI. Trimming cost V 3 bases and J 1 base, with 8 bases left between them.

Comment on this clone: Germline and junction disagree at one end, which may indicate a read error. This chain uses TRBV18 with TRBJ2-5; the match to TRBD2 covers 8 bases. CDR1 and CDR2 from the germline V gene are KGHSH and LQKENI. CDR3 length: 15 amino acids. The CDR3 protein is CASSPPGGGQATQYF. DNA for the CDR3: TGTGCCAGCTCACCACCCGGCGGGGGGCAAGCGACCCAGTACTTC. Filled out from reference TRBV18 and TRBJ2-5, the complete variable domain reads NAGVMQNPRHLVRRRGQEARLRCSPMKGHSHVYWYRQLPEEGLKFMVYLQKENIIDESGMPKERFSAEFPKEGPSILRIQQVVRGDSAAYFCASSPPGGGQATQYFGPGTRLLVL.

V usage is TRBV6-1 and J usage is TRBJ1-2; D not certain. Deletions cut 2 bases from V and 4 bases from J, with 14 bases between. CDR3 length equals 15 residues. Per the germline V gene, CDR1 is MNHNS and CDR2 is SASEGT. CDR3 residues: CASSESPSSVYGYTF. The CDR3 bases are TGTGCCAGCAGTGAAAGTCCCAGCTCTGTCTATGGCTACACCTTC.

The chain combines TRBV19 with TRBJ1-1, with D unclear. The CDR3 sequence is 17 residues long. Germline lookup yields CDR1 LNHDA and CDR2 SQIVND (reference sequence). V was shortened by 5 bases and J by 1 base, with 20 bases between the two germline ends. CDR3 bases: TGTGCCAGTAGTGCTACGTACCTCCTCGGGGAGAACACTGAAGCTTTCTTT. Its protein product is CASSATYLLGENTEAFF.

The chain couples TRBV11-1 to TRBJ2-5; D remains ambiguous. Germline lookup yields CDR1 SGHAT and CDR2 FQDESV (reference sequence). Trimming took off 1 base at V and 5 bases at J, with 8 bases between the two ends. The CDR3 totals 13 residues. The CDR3 loop is CASSLEPWETQYF. CDR3 nucleotide sequence: TGTGCCAGCAGCTTAGAGCCGTGGGAGACCCAGTACTTC.

This CDR3 is CASSGQAYEQYF. CDR3 in DNA: TGTGCCAGCAGCGGACAGGCCTACGAGCAGTACTTC. The chain is built from TRBV7-9 and TRBJ2-7, with 7 bases fitting TRBD1. V lost 5 bases and J lost 2; bases outside the gene matches: 0. The CDR3 consists of 12 residues. The germline CDR1 and CDR2 sequences are SEHNR and FQNEAQ (reference sequence).

The J gene is TRBJ2-2, the V gene TRBV10-3; 7 bases match TRBD1. Germline lookup yields CDR1 ENHRY and CDR2 SYGVKD. Trimming took 9 bases from V and 0 from J; bases not matched to a gene: 7. This CDR3 is 15 amino acids long. The CDR3 sequence: CAITPGGSNTGELFF. CDR3 DNA: TGTGCCATAACTCCAGGGGGATCGAACACCGGGGAGCTGTTTTTT.

This chain links TRBV18 with TRBJ1-5; the D gene is possibly TRBD1 (6 bases). Trimming took off 4 bases at V and 6 bases at J, with 16 bases between the two ends. Germline assignment: CDR1 KGHSH and CDR2 LQKENI. The CDR3 has 15 residues. The chain's CDR3 is CASSLGGGASQPQHF. The CDR3, as DNA: TGTGCCAGCTCACTAGGCGGGGGGGCTAGTCAGCCCCAGCATTTT.

This sequence joins TRBV2 and TRBJ1-5, with D unclear. The germline V gene encodes CDR1 SNHLY and CDR2 FYNNEI. This CDR3 has 14 amino acids. V lost 7 bases and J lost 3, with 13 bases in between. As DNA, the CDR3 is TGTGCCAGCAACCCGAACGGCAACAATCAGCCCCAGCATTTT. Translation: CASNPNGNNQPQHF.

The chain links TRBV9 to TRBJ1-3; D uncertain. Between the trimmed V and J ends, which lost 3 bases and 0 bases, there was a span of 7 bases. The CDR3 is 14 residues long. CDR1 and CDR2 (germline): SGDLS, YYNGEE. The CDR3 DNA follows: TGTGCCAGCAGCGAACAGAGCTCTGGAAACACCATATATTTT. It yields the protein CASSEQSSGNTIYF.

Points on this clone: Other DNA sequences in this sample translate to the same CDR3. The V call is TRBV5-1, the J call TRBJ2-2; 9 nucleotides match TRBD1. The V gene's germline CDR1 is SGHRS and CDR2 YFSETQ. V gave up 5 bases and J gave up 3 bases; unmatched junction bases: 2. CDR3 length equals 14 residues. The CDR3 sequence is CASRTGGDTGELFF. In DNA, the CDR3 is TGCGCCAGCAGGACAGGGGGGGACACCGGGGAGCTGTTTTTT.

The genes are TRBV24-1 and TRBJ2-5; unclear D gene. The CDR3 is made up of 11 amino acids. V was trimmed by 3 bases and J by 4 bases, leaving 2 bases between them. Per germline, CDR1 KGHDR and CDR2 SFDVKD. CDR3 bases: TGTGCCACCAGTGATCTAGAGACCCAGTACTTC. It yields the protein CATSDLETQYF.

The CDR3 sequence: CASSLGGTGRFFEQYF. CDR3 DNA sequence: TGCGCCAGCAGCTTGGGGGGGACAGGTCGTTTCTTCGAGCAGTACTTC. V is TRBV5-1 and J is TRBJ2-7, with 8 bases matching TRBD1. This CDR3 is 16 amino acids long. V lost 0 bases and J lost 6; bases outside the gene matches: 11. Germline CDR1 and CDR2: SGHRS and YFSETQ.

In this sample, this clone turned up once. This sequence joins TRBV3-1 (or the pseudogene TRBV3-2) and TRBJ2-2; 8 positions agree with TRBD2. CDR1 and CDR2 from the germline V gene are LGHDT and YNNKEL (reference sequence). CDR3 length: 13 amino acids. Trimming took 2 bases from V and 9 from J; bases not matched to a gene: 2. The CDR3 spells CASSQQRERELFF. The CDR3 coding sequence is TGTGCCAGCAGCCAACAGCGGGAGAGGGAGCTGTTTTTT.

The chain employs TRBV19 and TRBJ1-1; D is ambiguous. V lost 7 bases and J 6 bases, leaving 27 bases between the germline ends. The CDR3 covers 17 residues. Per germline, CDR1 LNHDA and CDR2 SQIVND (reference sequence). The CDR3 nucleotides are TGTGCCAGTAACTCGGTCGGCGGAACTACTGGTCGACCTGAAGCTTTCTTT. Translated: CASNSVGGTTGRPEAFF.

V is TRBV5-1 and J is TRBJ1-2; 7 bases align to TRBD1. There are 14 residues in the CDR3. J gave up 2 bases and V 4 bases, and 5 bases lay outside the gene matches. Germline lookup yields CDR1 SGHRS and CDR2 YFSETQ. The CDR3 reads CASSRDRLNYGYTF. The CDR3 DNA is TGCGCCAGCAGCAGGGACAGACTAAACTATGGCTACACCTTC.

The DNA for the CDR3 is TGCGCCAGCAGCGCCGCCGGGACAGGGAACTCACCCCTCCACTTT. Encoded protein: CASSAAGTGNSPLHF. The chain is built from TRBV5-1 and TRBJ1-6, with 9 nucleotides matching TRBD1. The CDR3 covers 15 residues. V lost 4 bases and J lost 10; bases outside the gene matches: 9. The germline gives CDR1 SGHRS, CDR2 YFSETQ.

The rearrangement links TRBV29-1 to TRBJ1-2; D is possibly TRBD1 (6 bases). CDR1 and CDR2 (germline): SQVTM, ANQGSEA. Between the trimmed V and J ends, which lost 4 bases and 5 bases, there was a span of 11 bases. CDR3 size: 12 residues. CDR3 protein: CSVGTVGYGYTF. CDR3 nucleotide sequence: TGCAGCGTTGGGACAGTCGGTTATGGCTACACCTTC.

The chain uses TRBV2 and TRBJ2-7; D is unresolved. Germline V lookup: CDR1 SNHLY, CDR2 FYNNEI. This CDR3 has 13 residues. Trimming pared 4 bases from V and 3 bases from J, leaving 10 bases between. Here the CDR3 reads CASSGAGSYEQYF. The DNA for the CDR3 is TGTGCCAGCAGTGGGGCCGGCAGCTACGAGCAGTACTTC.

The genes are TRBV27 and TRBJ2-1, with no clear D. Germline V gene lookup returns CDR1 MNHEY and CDR2 SMNVEV (reference sequence). Trimming took off 8 bases at V and 10 bases at J, with 9 bases between the two ends. This CDR3 region has 10 residues. CDR3 amino acids: CASDRIEQFF. The CDR3 region has the DNA TGTGCCAGCGACCGGATAGAGCAGTTCTTC.

This clone is a singleton in its sample. The chain couples TRBV5-5 to TRBJ2-2, with 10 bases aligning to TRBD2. The germline V gene has CDR1 SGHKS and CDR2 YYEKEE (reference sequence). The CDR3 has 14 amino acids. V gave up 7 bases and J gave up 7 bases; unmatched junction bases: 7. CDR3 DNA: TGTGCCAGCGCCTGGTTAGCGGGAGGCGGGGAGCTGTTTTTT. Translating gives CASAWLAGGGELFF.

V usage is TRBV28 and J usage is TRBJ2-5; 8 bases fit TRBD1. The V gene end was trimmed by 6 bases and the J gene end by 5 bases; junction bases not matched to a gene: 8. This CDR3 region has 14 residues. Germline V gene lookup returns CDR1 MDHEN and CDR2 SYDVKM. The CDR3 loop reads CASSQGQDGETQYF. CDR3 sequence (DNA): TGTGCCAGCAGCCAGGGACAGGATGGGGAGACCCAGTACTTC.

V usage is TRBV3-1 (or the pseudogene TRBV3-2) and J usage is TRBJ2-1; the D is unclear. Germline-derived CDR1 and CDR2 are LGHDT and YNNKEL (reference sequence). The CDR3 spans 14 residues. The germline V and J ends were trimmed by 6 bases and 5 bases, with 14 bases remaining between them. CDR3 nucleotide sequence: TGTGCCAGCAGTCACATGACGGTTCACAATGAGCAGTTCTTC. It encodes CASSHMTVHNEQFF.

A note on this clone: The junction shows a germline mismatch at one end, possibly a read error. The V and J genes are TRBV28 and TRBJ1-2, with D hard to call. The germline V gene encodes CDR1 MDHEN and CDR2 SYDVKM. The CDR3 is 11 amino acids. CDR3: CASQTPGLTKF. CDR3 nucleotide sequence: TGTGCCAGCCAGACGCCCGGCCTCACTAAGTTC.

V usage is TRBV7-2 and J usage is TRBJ2-3; 7 nucleotides align to TRBD2. The CDR3 sequence is 12 residues long. After removal of 1 base from V and 8 bases from J, the junction contained 0 bases not matched to a gene. Germline values: CDR1 SGHTA, CDR2 FQGNSA. For the CDR3, the DNA is TGTGCCAGCAGCTTAGGGGGGGGTACGCAGTATTTT. Translated, it gives CASSLGGGTQYF.

V gene TRBV15 combines with J gene TRBJ2-2; 7 bases map to TRBD1. Trimming removed 2 bases from V and 5 bases from J; junction bases left unmatched: 8. Germline V lookup: CDR1 LNHNV, CDR2 YYDKDF (reference sequence). This CDR3 is built from 16 residues. This CDR3 reads CATSRSRAGGTGELFF. The CDR3 nucleotides read TGTGCCACCAGCAGATCGAGAGCAGGGGGAACCGGGGAGCTGTTTTTT.

The rearrangement joins TRBV3-1 (or the pseudogene TRBV3-2) to TRBJ1-4, with TRBD1 as a possible D gene (5 bases). The CDR3 runs 14 residues. In germline, CDR1 is LGHDT, CDR2 YNNKEL (reference sequence). V was cut by 4 bases and J by 5 bases, with 11 bases left in between. The CDR3 DNA reads TGTGCCAGCAGCCTCCGACAGCAGAATGAAAAACTGTTTTTT. This encodes CASSLRQQNEKLFF.

This clone was recorded only once. The genes are TRBV6-6 and TRBJ1-2; possibly TRBD1 for D (6 bases). CDR3 length: 14 residues. The V gene's germline CDR1 is MNHNY and CDR2 SVGAGI (reference sequence). The ends were cut back, 6 bases at V and 2 bases at J, with 13 bases in the middle. CDR3 DNA: TGTGCCAGCAGCTACCCTGGGACAAACTATGGCTACACCTTC. Translating gives CASSYPGTNYGYTF.

V is TRBV30 and J is TRBJ2-7, with D unclear. The germline gives CDR1 GTSNPN, CDR2 SVGIG (reference sequence). The CDR3 contains 16 residues. Trimming took 2 bases from V and 2 from J, leaving 19 bases between them. CDR3 bases: TGTGCCTGGAGTTTATTTGGAACAGCCACAACCTACGAGCAGTACTTC. Amino acid sequence: CAWSLFGTATTYEQYF.